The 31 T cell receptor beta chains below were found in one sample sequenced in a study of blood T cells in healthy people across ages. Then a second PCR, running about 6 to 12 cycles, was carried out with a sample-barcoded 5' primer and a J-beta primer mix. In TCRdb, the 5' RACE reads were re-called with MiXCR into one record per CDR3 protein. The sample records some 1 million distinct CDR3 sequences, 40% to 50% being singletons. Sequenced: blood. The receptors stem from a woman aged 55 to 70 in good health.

The CDR3: CASSWTSDPYNEQFF. CDR3 DNA: TGCGCCAGCAGCTGGACTAGCGACCCCTACAATGAGCAGTTCTTC. The chain is built from TRBV5-1 and TRBJ2-1; 9 nucleotides agree with TRBD2. Per germline, CDR1 SGHRS and CDR2 YFSETQ. With 3 bases clipped from V and 2 bases from J, the junction kept 3 bases outside the gene matches. The CDR3 runs 15 residues.

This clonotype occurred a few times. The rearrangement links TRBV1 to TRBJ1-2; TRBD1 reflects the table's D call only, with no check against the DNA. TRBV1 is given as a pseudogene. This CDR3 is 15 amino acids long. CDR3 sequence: CTSSQGTGGDYGYTF. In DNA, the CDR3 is TGCACCAGCAGCCAAGGGACAGGGGGCGATTATGGCTACACCTTC.

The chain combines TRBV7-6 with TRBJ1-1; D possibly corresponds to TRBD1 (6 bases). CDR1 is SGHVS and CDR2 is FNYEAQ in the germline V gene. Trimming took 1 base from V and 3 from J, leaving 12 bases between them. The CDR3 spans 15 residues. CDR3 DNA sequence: TGTGCCAGCAGCTTAGATGGAGGACAGTACACTGAAGCTTTCTTT. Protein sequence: CASSLDGGQYTEAFF.

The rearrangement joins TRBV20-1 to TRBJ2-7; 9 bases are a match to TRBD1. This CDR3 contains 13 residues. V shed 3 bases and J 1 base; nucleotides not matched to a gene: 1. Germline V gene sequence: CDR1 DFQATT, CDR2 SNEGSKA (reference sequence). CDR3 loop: CSARGTGSYEQYF. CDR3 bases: TGCAGTGCTAGGGGGACAGGGTCCTACGAGCAGTACTTC.

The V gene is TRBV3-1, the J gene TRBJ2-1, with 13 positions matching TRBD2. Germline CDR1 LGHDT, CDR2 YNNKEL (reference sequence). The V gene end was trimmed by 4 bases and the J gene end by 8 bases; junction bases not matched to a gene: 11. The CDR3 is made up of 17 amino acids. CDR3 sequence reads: CASSPPGLAGRIDEQFF. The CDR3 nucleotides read TGTGCCAGCAGCCCGCCGGGACTAGCGGGACGAATCGATGAGCAGTTCTTC.

The CDR3 DNA follows: TGCAGCGCTACTCAGGGGGCTCCGTACGATGAGCAGTTCTTC. Translating it yields CSATQGAPYDEQFF. The rearrangement links TRBV29-1 to TRBJ2-1, with 8 bases fitting TRBD1. Germline trimming cut 7 bases from V and 8 bases from J; bases unmatched to any gene: 13. Germline V gives CDR1 SQVTM, CDR2 ANQGSEA. There are 14 residues in the CDR3.

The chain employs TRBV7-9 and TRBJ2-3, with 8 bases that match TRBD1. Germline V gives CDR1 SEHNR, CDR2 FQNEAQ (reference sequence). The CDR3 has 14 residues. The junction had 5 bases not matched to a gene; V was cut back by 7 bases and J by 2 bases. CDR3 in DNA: TGTGCCAGCACCCGGACAGGGAACACAGATACGCAGTATTTT. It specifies CASTRTGNTDTQYF.

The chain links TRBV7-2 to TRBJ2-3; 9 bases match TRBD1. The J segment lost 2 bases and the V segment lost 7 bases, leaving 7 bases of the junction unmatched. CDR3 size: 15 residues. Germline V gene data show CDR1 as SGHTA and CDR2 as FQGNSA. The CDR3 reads CASTPQGANTDTQYF. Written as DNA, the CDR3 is TGTGCCAGCACCCCACAGGGGGCCAACACAGATACGCAGTATTTT.

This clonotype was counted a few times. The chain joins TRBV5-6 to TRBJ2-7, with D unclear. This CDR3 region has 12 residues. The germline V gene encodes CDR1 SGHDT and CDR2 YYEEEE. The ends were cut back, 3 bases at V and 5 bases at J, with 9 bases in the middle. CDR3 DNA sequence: TGTGCCAGCAGCTCACTGAAAAACGAGCAGTACTTC. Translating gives CASSSLKNEQYF.

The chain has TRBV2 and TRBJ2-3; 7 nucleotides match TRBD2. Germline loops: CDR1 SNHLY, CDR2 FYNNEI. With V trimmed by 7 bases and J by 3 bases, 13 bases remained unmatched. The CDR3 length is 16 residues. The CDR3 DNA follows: TGTGCCAGCACCGAACCCCGCGGGAGAGGGACAGATACGCAGTATTTT. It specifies CASTEPRGRGTDTQYF.

This CDR3 reads CSARDGGTKETQYF. The CDR3 nucleotides read TGCAGTGCTAGAGATGGAGGGACAAAAGAGACCCAGTACTTC. V and J are TRBV20-1 and TRBJ2-7; D is perhaps TRBD1 or TRBD2 (6 bases each). The J call could be wrong; TRBJ2-5 is a better fit for the DNA end. Germline CDR1 DFQATT, CDR2 SNEGSKA (reference sequence). This CDR3 region has 14 residues.

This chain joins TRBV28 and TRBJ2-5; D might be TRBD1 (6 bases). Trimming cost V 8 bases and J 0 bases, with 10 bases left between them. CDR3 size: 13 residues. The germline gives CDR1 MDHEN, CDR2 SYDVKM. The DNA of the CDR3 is TGTGCCAGCCTCGAGGGGGACCAAGAGACCCAGTACTTC. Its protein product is CASLEGDQETQYF.

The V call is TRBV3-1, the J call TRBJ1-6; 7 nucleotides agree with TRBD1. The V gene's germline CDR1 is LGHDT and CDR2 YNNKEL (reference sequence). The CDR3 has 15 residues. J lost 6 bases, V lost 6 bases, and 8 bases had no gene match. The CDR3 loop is CASSLLQGFNSPLHF. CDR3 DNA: TGTGCCAGCAGTCTACTACAGGGGTTTAATTCACCCCTCCACTTT.

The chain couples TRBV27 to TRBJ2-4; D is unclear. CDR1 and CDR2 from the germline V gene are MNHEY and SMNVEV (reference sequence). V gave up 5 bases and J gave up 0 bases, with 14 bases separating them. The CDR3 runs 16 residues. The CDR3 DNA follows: TGTGCCAGCAGTCCGGGCCCCGTCGGAGCCAAAAACATTCAGTACTTC. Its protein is CASSPGPVGAKNIQYF.

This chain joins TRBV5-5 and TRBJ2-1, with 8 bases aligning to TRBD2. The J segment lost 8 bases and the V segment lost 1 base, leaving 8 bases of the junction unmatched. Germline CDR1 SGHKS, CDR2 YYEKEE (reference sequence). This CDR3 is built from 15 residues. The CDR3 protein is CASSLRERELDEQFF. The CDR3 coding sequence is TGTGCCAGCAGCTTGCGGGAGCGGGAGCTGGATGAGCAGTTCTTC.

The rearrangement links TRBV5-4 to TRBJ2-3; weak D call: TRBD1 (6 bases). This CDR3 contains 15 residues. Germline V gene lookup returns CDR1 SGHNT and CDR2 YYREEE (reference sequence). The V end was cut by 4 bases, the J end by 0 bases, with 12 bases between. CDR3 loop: CASSEQGPSTDTQYF. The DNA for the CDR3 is TGTGCCAGCAGCGAACAGGGTCCTAGCACAGATACGCAGTATTTT.

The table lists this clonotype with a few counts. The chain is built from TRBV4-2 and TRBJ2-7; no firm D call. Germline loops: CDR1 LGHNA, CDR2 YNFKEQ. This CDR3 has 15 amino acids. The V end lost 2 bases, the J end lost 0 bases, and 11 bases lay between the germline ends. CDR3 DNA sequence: TGTGCCAGCAGCCAAACCAGGCCTACCTCCTACGAGCAGTACTTC. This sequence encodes CASSQTRPTSYEQYF.

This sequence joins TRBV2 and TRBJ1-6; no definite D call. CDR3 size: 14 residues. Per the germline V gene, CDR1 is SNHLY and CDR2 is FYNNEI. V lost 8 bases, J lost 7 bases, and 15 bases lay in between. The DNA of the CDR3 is TGTGCCAGCTTACCGGGAGTCTCAAATTCACCCCTCCACTTT. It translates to CASLPGVSNSPLHF.

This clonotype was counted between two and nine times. The CDR3 loop is CASSLDHLYEQYF. As DNA, the CDR3 is TGTGCCAGCAGCTTAGATCACCTCTACGAGCAGTACTTC. The V gene is TRBV7-6, the J gene TRBJ2-7; D unresolved. The CDR3 has 13 amino acids. The ends were cut back, 1 base at V and 3 bases at J, with 7 bases in the middle. Germline assignment: CDR1 SGHVS and CDR2 FNYEAQ.

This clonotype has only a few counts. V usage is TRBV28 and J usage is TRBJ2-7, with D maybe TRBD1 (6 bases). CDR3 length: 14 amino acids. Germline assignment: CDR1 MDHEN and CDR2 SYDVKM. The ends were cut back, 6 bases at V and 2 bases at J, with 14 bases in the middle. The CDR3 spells CASSAPRDTYEQYF. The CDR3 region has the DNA TGTGCCAGCAGCGCGCCCCGGGACACCTACGAGCAGTACTTC.

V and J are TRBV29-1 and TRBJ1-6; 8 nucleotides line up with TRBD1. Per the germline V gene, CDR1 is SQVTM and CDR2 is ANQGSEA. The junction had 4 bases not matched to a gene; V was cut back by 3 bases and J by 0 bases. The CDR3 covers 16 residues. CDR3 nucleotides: TGCAGCGTTGAGTGGGACAGGCCCTCCTATAATTCACCCCTCCACTTT. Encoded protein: CSVEWDRPSYNSPLHF.

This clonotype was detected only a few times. The CDR3 loop reads CASSYSTGTGEQYF. The CDR3 coding sequence is TGTGCCAGCAGTTACTCGACAGGGACGGGCGAGCAGTACTTC. The chain uses TRBV6-6 and TRBJ2-7; 7 nucleotides line up with TRBD1. Germline V gives CDR1 MNHNY, CDR2 SVGAGI (reference sequence). This CDR3 is 14 amino acids long. Trimming cost V 0 bases and J 6 bases; bases outside gene matches: 5.

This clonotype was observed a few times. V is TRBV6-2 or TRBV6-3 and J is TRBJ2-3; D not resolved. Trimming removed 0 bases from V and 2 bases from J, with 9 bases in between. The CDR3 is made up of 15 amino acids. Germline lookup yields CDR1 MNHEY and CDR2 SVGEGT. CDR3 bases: TGTGCCAGCAGTTACTCTGGCGGCCTCACAGATACGCAGTATTTT. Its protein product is CASSYSGGLTDTQYF.

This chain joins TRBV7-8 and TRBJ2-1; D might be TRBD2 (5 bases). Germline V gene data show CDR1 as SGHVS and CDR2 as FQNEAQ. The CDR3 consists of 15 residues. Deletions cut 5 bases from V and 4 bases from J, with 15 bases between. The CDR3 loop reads CASSLGDGVYNEQFF. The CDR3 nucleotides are TGTGCCAGCAGCCTTGGCGACGGGGTATACAATGAGCAGTTCTTC. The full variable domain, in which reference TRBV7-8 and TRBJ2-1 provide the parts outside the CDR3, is GAGVSQSPRYKVAKRGQDVALRCDPISGHVSLFWYQQALGQGPEFLTYFQNEAQLDKSGLPSDRFFAERPEGSVSTLKIQRTQQEDSAVYLCASSLGDGVYNEQFFGPGTRLTVL.

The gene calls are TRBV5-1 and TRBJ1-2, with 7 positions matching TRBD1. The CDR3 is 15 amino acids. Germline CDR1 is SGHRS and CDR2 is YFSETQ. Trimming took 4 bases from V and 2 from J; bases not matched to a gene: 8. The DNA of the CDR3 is TGCGCCAGCAGCCCCGTCCCGGGACAGAACTATGGCTACACCTTC. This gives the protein CASSPVPGQNYGYTF.

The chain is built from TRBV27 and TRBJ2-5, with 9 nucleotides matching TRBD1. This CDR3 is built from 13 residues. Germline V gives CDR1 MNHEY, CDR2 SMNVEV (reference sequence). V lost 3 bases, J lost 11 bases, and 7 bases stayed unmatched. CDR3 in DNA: TGTGCCAGCAGTTTTGCCGGGACAGGGCATCAGTACTTC. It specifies CASSFAGTGHQYF.

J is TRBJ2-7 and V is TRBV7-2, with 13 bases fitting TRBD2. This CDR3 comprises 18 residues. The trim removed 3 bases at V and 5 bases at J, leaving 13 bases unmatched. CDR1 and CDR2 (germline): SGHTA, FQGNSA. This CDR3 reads CASSFNTLLAGGPHEQYF. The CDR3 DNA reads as TGTGCCAGCAGCTTTAACACCCTACTAGCGGGAGGGCCCCACGAGCAGTACTTC.

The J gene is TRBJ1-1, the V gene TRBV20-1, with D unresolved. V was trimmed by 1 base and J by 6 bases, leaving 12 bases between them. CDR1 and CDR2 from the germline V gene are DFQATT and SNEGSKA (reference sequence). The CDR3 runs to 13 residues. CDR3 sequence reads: CSARASPWAEAFF. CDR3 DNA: TGCAGTGCTAGAGCCAGCCCATGGGCTGAAGCTTTCTTT.

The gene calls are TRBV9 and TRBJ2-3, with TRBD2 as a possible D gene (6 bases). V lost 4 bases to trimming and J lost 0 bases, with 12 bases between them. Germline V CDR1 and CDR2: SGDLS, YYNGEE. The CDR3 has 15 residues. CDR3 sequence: CASSPREWSTDTQYF. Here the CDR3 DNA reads TGTGCCAGCAGCCCCCGGGAGTGGAGCACAGATACGCAGTATTTT.

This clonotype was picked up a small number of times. The CDR3 is CASSGAQSGSFAEQYF. DNA of the CDR3: TGTGCCAGCAGCGGGGCCCAAAGCGGGAGCTTTGCCGAGCAGTACTTC. The gene calls are TRBV9 and TRBJ2-7; 8 nucleotides line up with TRBD2. The length of the CDR3 is 16 residues. Trimming took 3 bases from V and 6 from J; bases not matched to a gene: 14. Germline V gives CDR1 SGDLS, CDR2 YYNGEE.

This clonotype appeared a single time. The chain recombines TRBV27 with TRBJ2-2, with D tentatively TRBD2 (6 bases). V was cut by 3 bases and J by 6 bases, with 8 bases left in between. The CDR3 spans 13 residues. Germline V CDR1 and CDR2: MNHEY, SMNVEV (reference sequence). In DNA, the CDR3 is TGTGCCAGCAGTTTGTGGGGGGCCGGGGAGCTGTTTTTT. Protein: CASSLWGAGELFF.